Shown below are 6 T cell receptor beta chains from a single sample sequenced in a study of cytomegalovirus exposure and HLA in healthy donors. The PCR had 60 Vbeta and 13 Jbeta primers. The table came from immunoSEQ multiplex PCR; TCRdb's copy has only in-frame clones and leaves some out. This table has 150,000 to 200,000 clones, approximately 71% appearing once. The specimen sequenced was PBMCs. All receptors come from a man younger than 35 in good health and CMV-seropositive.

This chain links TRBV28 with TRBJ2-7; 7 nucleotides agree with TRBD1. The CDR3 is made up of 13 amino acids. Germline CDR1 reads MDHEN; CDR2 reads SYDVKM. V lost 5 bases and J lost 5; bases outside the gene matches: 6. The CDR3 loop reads CASSPRGTDEQYF. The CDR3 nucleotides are TGTGCCAGCAGTCCGAGAGGGACAGACGAGCAGTACTTC.

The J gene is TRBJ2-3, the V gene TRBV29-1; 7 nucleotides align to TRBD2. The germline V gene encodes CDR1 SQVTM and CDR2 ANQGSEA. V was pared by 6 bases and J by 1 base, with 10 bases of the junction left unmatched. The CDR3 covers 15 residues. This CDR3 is CSVHTSGGGTDTQYF. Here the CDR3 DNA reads TGCAGCGTGCATACCTCGGGAGGCGGCACAGATACGCAGTATTTT.

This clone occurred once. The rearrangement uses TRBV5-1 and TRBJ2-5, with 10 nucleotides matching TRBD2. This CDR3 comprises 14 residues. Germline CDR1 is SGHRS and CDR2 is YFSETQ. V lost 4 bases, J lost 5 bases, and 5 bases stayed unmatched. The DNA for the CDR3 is TGCGCCAGCAGCCTAGCGGGAGTAGAGGAGACCCAGTACTTC. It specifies CASSLAGVEETQYF.

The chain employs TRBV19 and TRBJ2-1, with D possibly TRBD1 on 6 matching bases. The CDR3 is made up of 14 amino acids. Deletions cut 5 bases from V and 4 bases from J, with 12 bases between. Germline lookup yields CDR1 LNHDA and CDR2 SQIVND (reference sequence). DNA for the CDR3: TGTGCCAGTAGTCCTGGGGACATTTACAATGAGCAGTTCTTC. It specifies CASSPGDIYNEQFF. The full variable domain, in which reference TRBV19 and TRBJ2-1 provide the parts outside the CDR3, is DGGITQSPKYLFRKEGQNVTLSCEQNLNHDAMYWYRQDPGQGLRLIYYSQIVNDFQKGDIAEGYSVSREKKESFPLTVTSAQKNPTAFYLCASSPGDIYNEQFFGPGTRLTVL.

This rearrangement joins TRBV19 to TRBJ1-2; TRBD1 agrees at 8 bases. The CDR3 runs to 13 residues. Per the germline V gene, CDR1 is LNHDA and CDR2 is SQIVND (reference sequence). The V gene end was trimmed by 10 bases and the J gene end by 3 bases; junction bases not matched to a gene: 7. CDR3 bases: TGTGCCACTGGACAGGGTTTTGACTATGGCTACACCTTC. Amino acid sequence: CATGQGFDYGYTF.

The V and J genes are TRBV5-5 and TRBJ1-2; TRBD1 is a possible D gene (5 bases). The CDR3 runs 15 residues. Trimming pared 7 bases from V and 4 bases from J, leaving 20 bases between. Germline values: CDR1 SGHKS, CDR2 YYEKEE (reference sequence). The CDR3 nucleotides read TGTGCCAGCTGTCGCAGGGAGGACCTGGCCTATGGCTACACCTTC. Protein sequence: CASCRREDLAYGYTF.